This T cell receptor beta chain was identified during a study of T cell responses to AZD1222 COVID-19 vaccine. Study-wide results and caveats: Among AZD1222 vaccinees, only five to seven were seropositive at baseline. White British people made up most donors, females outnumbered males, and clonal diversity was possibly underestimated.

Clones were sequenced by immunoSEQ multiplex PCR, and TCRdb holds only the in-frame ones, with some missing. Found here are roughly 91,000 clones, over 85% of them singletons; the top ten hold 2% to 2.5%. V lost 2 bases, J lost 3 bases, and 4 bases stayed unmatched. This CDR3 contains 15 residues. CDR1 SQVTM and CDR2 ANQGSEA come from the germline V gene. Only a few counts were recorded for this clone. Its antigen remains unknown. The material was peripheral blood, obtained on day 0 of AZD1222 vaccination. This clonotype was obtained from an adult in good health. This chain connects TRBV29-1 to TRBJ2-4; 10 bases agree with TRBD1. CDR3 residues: CSVETRTGGKNIQYF. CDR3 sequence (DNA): TGCAGCGTTGAAACGCGGACAGGGGGCAAAAACATTCAGTACTTC.